Listed below are T cell receptor beta chains from one sample, sequenced in a study of cytomegalovirus exposure and HLA in healthy donors. The data were produced by immunoSEQ multiplex PCR, yet TCRdb's version contains in-frame clones alone and is incomplete. The sample has 65,000 to 80,000 clones; approximately 81% are singletons. Sequenced: PBMCs. These receptor sequences come from a woman aged 40 to 50 in good health and CMV-seropositive. The CDR3 runs from the conserved cysteine through the conserved F or W. A D gene is named only where the DNA matches it firmly. Only part of the rows carry a size: once, few, many, or a class if the clone is expanded.

j_call	v_call	clone_size	d_call	cdr3_length	cdr3_nt	cdr3_aa
TRBJ1-6	TRBV19	.	.	15	TGTGCCAGTAGTCCTCAAACAGGGTTTGGTTCACCCCTCCACTTT	CASSPQTGFGSPLHF
TRBJ1-6	TRBV18	.	TRBD1	15	TGTGCCAGCTCACGAACAGGGGAAGGTAATTCACCCCTCCACTTT	CASSRTGEGNSPLHF
TRBJ1-4	TRBV7-2	.	TRBD1	15	TGTGCCAGCAGCGCCCAGGGGGGACCTAATGAAAAACTGTTTTTT	CASSAQGGPNEKLFF
TRBJ1-2	TRBV29-1	.	.	12	TGCAGCGTTGAACCGACGGGATATGGCTACACCTTC	CSVEPTGYGYTF
TRBJ2-5	TRBV30	.	.	13	TGTGCCTGGAGTTTGGAGGGTCGGGAGACCCAGTACTTC	CAWSLEGRETQYF
TRBJ2-3	TRBV7-2	.	TRBD1	14	TGTGCCAGCACCGGGACAGGGGGCACAGATACGCAGTATTTT	CASTGTGGTDTQYF
TRBJ1-5	TRBV19	.	.	16	TGTGCCAGTAGTTCGACCGGCAGGGGTACCAATCAGCCCCAGCATTTT	CASSSTGRGTNQPQHF
TRBJ2-5	TRBV28	.	TRBD1	14	TGTGCCAGCACCCCTCTCAGGGGGCAAGAGACCCAGTACTTC	CASTPLRGQETQYF
TRBJ1-4	TRBV5-1	.	TRBD1	15	TGCGCCAGCAGCGAAACGGGACAGATTAATGAAAAACTGTTTTTT	CASSETGQINEKLFF
TRBJ2-7	TRBV5-1	.	.	14	TGCGCCAGCGGCCCACAGGGACGCTCCTACGAGCAGTACTTC	CASGPQGRSYEQYF
TRBJ2-3	TRBV11-3	.	TRBD2	14	TGTGCCAGCAGCTTAGGGGGGGGAACAGATACGCAGTATTTT	CASSLGGGTDTQYF
TRBJ2-1	TRBV2	few	.	15	TGTGCCAGCATCAGACGGGACAAGTCTTACAATGAGCAGTTCTTC	CASIRRDKSYNEQFF
TRBJ2-7	TRBV18	.	TRBD2	15	TGTGCCAGCTCACCTCCGGCTAGCGGGGCCTACGAGCAGTACTTC	CASSPPASGAYEQYF
TRBJ1-6	TRBV5-4	.	.	14	TGTGCCAGCAGCTCAGGTTATGGCAATTCACCCCTCCACTTT	CASSSGYGNSPLHF
TRBJ2-3	TRBV28	once	.	15	TGTGCCAGCAGTTTCCCAGCCGCGGGGCCAGATACGCAGTATTTT	CASSFPAAGPDTQYF
TRBJ1-3	TRBV5-4	few	.	16	TGTGCCAGCAGCCCGACCTACAGGGAAAATGGAAACACCATATATTTT	CASSPTYRENGNTIYF
TRBJ1-4	TRBV11-2	.	.	16	TGTGCCAGCAGCTTAGGCCGACGGCAGGAGGGAGAAAAACTGTTTTTT	CASSLGRRQEGEKLFF
TRBJ1-3	TRBV2	.	TRBD1	14	TGTGCCAGCATCGCGACAGGGACTGGAAACACCATATATTTT	CASIATGTGNTIYF
TRBJ1-2	TRBV5-4	.	.	15	TGTGCCAGCAGCTTGGACAGGGCCCCCTGGGACGGCTACACCTTC	CASSLDRAPWDGYTF
TRBJ1-1	TRBV28	.	.	12	TGTGCCAGCAGCCCTTGGCCCACTGAAGCTTTCTTT	CASSPWPTEAFF
TRBJ2-6	TRBV5-1	.	.	16	TGCGCCAGCAGCTTGTTAGAAGAGGCTGGGGCCAACGTCCTGACTTTC	CASSLLEEAGANVLTF
TRBJ2-5	TRBV2	.	TRBD2	18	TGTGCCAGCAGTGAAGCGCTGTCTAGCGGGGGGGCAGGAGAGACCCAGTACTTC	CASSEALSSGGAGETQYF
TRBJ1-5	TRBV30	few	.	14	TGTGCCTGGAGTGTGGGGGGGGGCTCTCAGCCCCAGCATTTT	CAWSVGGGSQPQHF
TRBJ1-1	TRBV2	.	.	15	TGTGCCAGCAGTGAGGCGGTTGGGGCGGGGACTGAAGCTTTCTTT	CASSEAVGAGTEAFF
TRBJ2-5	TRBV28	.	TRBD1	16	TGTGCCAGCAGTTTAAGTCGCGGGACAGGGAAAGGGGCCCAGTACTTC	CASSLSRGTGKGAQYF
TRBJ2-5	TRBV20-1	.	.	11	TGCAGCGGAGGGGTGTTGGAGACCCAGTACTTC	CSGGVLETQYF
TRBJ1-3	TRBV2	.	TRBD1	15	TGTGCCAGCAGTGTAAACAGGGGAGCAGGAAACACCATATATTTT	CASSVNRGAGNTIYF
TRBJ2-5	TRBV5-1	.	TRBD2	16	TGCGCCAGCAGCTTGGATGGACTAGCGGGGGAAGAGACCCAGTACTTC	CASSLDGLAGEETQYF
TRBJ2-2	TRBV4-3	few	.	14	TGCGCCAGCAGCCAAGATAGGCGGGCGGGGGAGCTGTTTTTT	CASSQDRRAGELFF
TRBJ2-7	TRBV11-1	.	TRBD1	13	TGTGCCAGCAGCCAGACAGGGCTATACGAGCAGTACTTC	CASSQTGLYEQYF
TRBJ2-5	TRBV7-7	.	.	12	TGTGCCAGCAGCAAAGACGGAGCGGCCCAGTACTTC	CASSKDGAAQYF
TRBJ1-6	TRBV6-5	few	.	14	TGTGCCAGCAGTTACCTGGCAGATAATTCACCCCTCCACTTT	CASSYLADNSPLHF
TRBJ2-3	TRBV6-5	.	.	13	TGTGCCAGCAGTTTCGGGGGTTCAGATACGCAGTATTTT	CASSFGGSDTQYF
TRBJ2-7	TRBV30	.	TRBD2	17	TGTGCCTGGAGGGCCAACCCCCGCGCGGGGGGGCTCCACGAGCAGTACTTC	CAWRANPRAGGLHEQYF
TRBJ1-2	TRBV28	.	TRBD1	13	TGTGCCAGCAGTTTATTTGGACAGGGGGGCTACACCTTC	CASSLFGQGGYTF
TRBJ1-5	TRBV6-5	.	TRBD1	16	TGTGCCAGCAGTTACGCCGGGACAGGGGGCGGACAGCCCCAGCATTTT	CASSYAGTGGGQPQHF
TRBJ2-3	TRBV27	.	TRBD2	16	TGTGCCAGCAGTTTAAGCGGGCTAGCGGGGGGGTATACGCAGTATTTT	CASSLSGLAGGYTQYF
TRBJ2-5	TRBV9	once	TRBD2	16	TGTGCCAGCAGCGTAGTAGCGGGGGGGCTTCTAGAGACCCAGTACTTC	CASSVVAGGLLETQYF
TRBJ1-1	TRBV28	.	.	12	TGTGCCAGCGGCTCTGGGCACACTGAAGCTTTCTTT	CASGSGHTEAFF
TRBJ2-5	TRBV29-1	.	TRBD2	15	TGCAGCGTTGCGACTAGCGGGGGGAGAGGGGAGACCCAGTACTTC	CSVATSGGRGETQYF
TRBJ2-3	TRBV7-2	.	TRBD1	15	TGTGCCAGCAGCAACCGACAGGGTGGCACAGATACGCAGTATTTT	CASSNRQGGTDTQYF
TRBJ1-2	TRBV4-1	.	TRBD1	15	TGCGCCAGCAGCCAAACCGCCGGGACAGTCTATGGCTACACCTTC	CASSQTAGTVYGYTF
TRBJ1-5	TRBV5-6	.	.	15	TGTGCCAGCAGCTCGACAGAAAACGGCAATCAGCCCCAGCATTTT	CASSSTENGNQPQHF
TRBJ1-4	TRBV6-1	.	.	14	TGTGCCAGCAGATACAACCCGACTAATGAAAAACTGTTTTTT	CASRYNPTNEKLFF
TRBJ1-2	TRBV9	.	TRBD1	15	TGTGCCAGCAGCGAAGGGACAGGGCCGCTGGGGGGCTACACCTTC	CASSEGTGPLGGYTF
TRBJ2-2	TRBV9	.	.	15	TGTGCCAGCAGCGTAGGGGCCGCGAACACCGGGGAGCTGTTTTTT	CASSVGAANTGELFF